Each of the 5 T cell receptor beta chains below was sequenced from the same sample in a study of OX40 agonist ivuxolimab in advanced cancers. Sequencing was performed with immunoSEQ multiplex PCR; in TCRdb, only in-frame clones are kept and a portion is missing. The data hold under 95,000 clones, with roughly 82% observed a single time. The sequencing used CD4+ or CD8+ T cells sorted from blood, collected in a trial of the OX40 agonist ivuxolimab. The receptors were gathered from an adult with an advanced solid tumor such as melanoma, head and neck, liver or kidney cancer.

V usage is TRBV18 and J usage is TRBJ1-5; D not resolved. There are 14 residues in the CDR3. With 4 bases removed from V and 2 bases from J, the gap between germline ends came to 9 bases. Germline CDR1 is KGHSH and CDR2 is LQKENI. The CDR3 DNA follows: TGTGCCAGCTCACAGGGTATAGGCAATCAGCCCCAGCATTTT. It translates to CASSQGIGNQPQHF.

The chain couples TRBV2 to TRBJ1-1; 8 bases fit TRBD1. Trimming at V came to 2 bases and at J to 5 bases, leaving 7 bases not matched to a gene. CDR1 and CDR2 from the germline V gene are SNHLY and FYNNEI. The CDR3 totals 15 residues. The CDR3 reads CASSERQQGGTEAFF. The CDR3 nucleotides are TGTGCCAGCAGTGAACGTCAACAGGGGGGGACTGAAGCTTTCTTT.

This sequence joins TRBV18 and TRBJ2-7; a possible D gene is TRBD1 (6 bases). The CDR3 is 13 residues long. Trimming pared 3 bases from V and 3 bases from J, leaving 9 bases between. Looked up from germline, CDR1 is KGHSH and CDR2 is LQKENI. The CDR3 is CASSPRTDYEQYF. The CDR3 nucleotides read TGTGCCAGCTCACCGCGGACAGACTACGAGCAGTACTTC.

About this clone: The junction differs from germline at one of its ends, possibly a read error. The chain recombines TRBV7-7 with TRBJ2-5; 8 positions agree with TRBD1. CDR1 is SSHAT and CDR2 is FNYEAQ in the germline V gene (reference sequence). The CDR3 is 16 amino acids. CDR3 nucleotides: TGTGCTAGCAGCTTAGCGCGACAGGGGCCACAAGAGACCCAGTACTTC. Translation: CASSLARQGPQETQYF.

This rearrangement joins TRBV5-8 to TRBJ2-5, with a possible D match to TRBD2 (6 bases). This CDR3 has 10 residues. Germline lookup yields CDR1 SGHTS and CDR2 YDEGEE. The V end was cut by 4 bases, the J end by 13 bases, with 11 bases between. The CDR3 is CASSLLRGYF. In nucleotides, the CDR3 is TGTGCCAGCAGCCTCCTGCGGGGGTACTTC.